The 12 T cell receptor beta chains in this list originate from one sample, sequenced in a study of T cells in Graves' hyperthyroidism and ophthalmopathy. Amplification yielded TCR beta CDR3 regions, with RNA transcripts as the source. Carried out on the TCR CDR3, a first-round RT-PCR used the HTBI primer set. One entry per CDR3 protein results from TCRdb running MiXCR on the multiplex PCR reads. The sample lists roughly 630,000 distinct CDR3 sequences; approximately 14% were seen once. Sequences were obtained from blood. These receptor sequences come from a woman aged 25 to 39 with Graves' hyperthyroidism.

The rearrangement links TRBV5-1 to TRBJ2-7; TRBD2 is a possible D gene (6 bases). The V gene's germline CDR1 is SGHRS and CDR2 YFSETQ. The CDR3 extends over 14 amino acids. V was shortened by 1 base and J by 3 bases, with 11 bases between the two germline ends. DNA for the CDR3: TGCGCCAGCAGCTTGAGAGCGGGTAACTACGAGCAGTACTTC. Residues: CASSLRAGNYEQYF.

Many counts were recorded for this clonotype. The gene calls are TRBV13 and TRBJ2-1; the match to TRBD2 covers 8 bases. Trimming took 8 bases from V and 8 from J; bases not matched to a gene: 14. The CDR3 contains 15 residues. Looked up from germline, CDR1 is PRHDT and CDR2 is FYEKMQ (reference sequence). CDR3 in DNA: TGTGCCAGCGAACCCCAGGGACTAGGCATACATGAGCAGTTCTTC. Its protein is CASEPQGLGIHEQFF.

Many counts were recorded for this clonotype. The rearrangement links TRBV5-1 to TRBJ2-5, with no clear D. The CDR3 covers 14 residues. Germline lookup yields CDR1 SGHRS and CDR2 YFSETQ. V shed 4 bases and J shed 2 bases, with 12 bases lying between them. CDR3 DNA sequence: TGCGCCAGCAGCCGCGATTCGGATCAAGAGACCCAGTACTTC. Protein: CASSRDSDQETQYF.

This clonotype was detected many times. This rearrangement joins TRBV7-6 to TRBJ2-1, with 7 bases aligning to TRBD2. The CDR3 is 15 amino acids. Germline V lookup: CDR1 SGHVS, CDR2 FNYEAQ. Trimming at V came to 0 bases and at J to 8 bases, leaving 7 bases not matched to a gene. CDR3 DNA: TGTGCCAGCAGCTTAGCCCCAGCGGGACCCCATGAGCAGTTCTTC. Its protein is CASSLAPAGPHEQFF.

The sample holds many counts of this clonotype. J is TRBJ2-7 and V is TRBV10-3, with unresolved D. Germline values: CDR1 ENHRY, CDR2 SYGVKD. Trimming pared 6 bases from V and 3 bases from J, leaving 6 bases between. The CDR3 is made up of 11 amino acids. Here the CDR3 DNA reads TGTGCCATCAGAGAGCACTACGAGCAGTACTTC. Amino acids: CAIREHYEQYF.

This clonotype appeared many times. The gene calls are TRBV20-1 and TRBJ2-5; no clear D. V was trimmed by 6 bases and J by 5 bases, leaving 16 bases between them. This CDR3 region has 13 residues. The germline CDR1 and CDR2 sequences are DFQATT and SNEGSKA (reference sequence). This CDR3 reads CSAFQPSWETQYF. In DNA form, the CDR3 reads TGCAGTGCATTTCAGCCCAGCTGGGAGACCCAGTACTTC.

The rearrangement links TRBV6-5 to TRBJ2-1, with D maybe TRBD2 (5 bases). Trimming stripped 7 bases from V and 6 bases from J, with 13 bases between. The length of the CDR3 is 13 residues. Germline CDR1 MNHEY, CDR2 SVGAGI. CDR3 sequence: CASTTGSRNEQFF. In DNA, the CDR3 is TGTGCCAGCACCACGGGGTCTCGCAATGAGCAGTTCTTC.

The chain has TRBV3-1 and TRBJ1-5; perhaps TRBD1 as D (6 bases). The V gene's germline CDR1 is LGHDT and CDR2 YNNKEL (reference sequence). The length of the CDR3 is 15 residues. The germline V and J ends were trimmed by 0 bases and 6 bases, with 12 bases remaining between them. The chain's CDR3 is CASSQDPGGGQPQHF. The CDR3 DNA reads TGTGCCAGCAGCCAAGATCCCGGGGGCGGTCAGCCCCAGCATTTT.

In its sample, this clonotype was seen many times. V usage is TRBV15 and J usage is TRBJ2-3; 7 nucleotides align to TRBD2. Trimming cost V 1 base and J 2 bases; bases outside gene matches: 6. Germline CDR1 reads LNHNV; CDR2 reads YYDKDF (reference sequence). The CDR3 spans 16 residues. This chain's CDR3 is CATSRGLAEDTDTQYF. CDR3 DNA: TGTGCCACCAGCAGAGGACTAGCAGAAGACACAGATACGCAGTATTTT.

This clonotype occurred many times. The V gene is TRBV3-1, the J gene TRBJ2-2, with unresolved D. CDR3 size: 14 residues. The ends were cut back, 4 bases at V and 6 bases at J, with 12 bases in the middle. Germline-derived CDR1 and CDR2 are LGHDT and YNNKEL (reference sequence). Here the CDR3 reads CASSPRLGPGELFF. The DNA for the CDR3 is TGTGCCAGCAGCCCCCGCTTGGGTCCCGGGGAGCTGTTTTTT.

This clonotype was detected many times. The chain couples TRBV12-3 or TRBV12-4 to TRBJ2-2; a possible D gene is TRBD1 (6 bases). The V end was cut by 4 bases, the J end by 0 bases, with 9 bases between. There are 15 residues in the CDR3. The CDR3 loop reads CASSWGPANTGELFF. In DNA form, the CDR3 reads TGTGCCAGCAGTTGGGGGCCCGCGAACACCGGGGAGCTGTTTTTT.

There are many counts of this clonotype. V usage is TRBV10-3 and J usage is TRBJ2-7; TRBD2 is a possible D gene (5 bases). Germline CDR1 ENHRY, CDR2 SYGVKD. The CDR3 runs 15 residues. Trimming left V 6 bases short and J 3 bases short, with 18 bases between. CDR3: CAISSPTVAGYEQYF. The CDR3 DNA sequence: TGTGCCATCAGCTCCCCGACCGTGGCGGGCTACGAGCAGTACTTC.